These 30 T cell receptor beta chains share one sample of origin, sequenced in a study of siplizumab effects on memory and regulatory T cells. Repertoires were generated with immunoSEQ multiplex PCR, while TCRdb's copy carries only in-frame clones and drops some. The sample includes nearly 95,000 clones, 94% of them seen just once. The sequencing input was non-Treg CD4+ T cells sorted from blood. The receptors originated from a human donor in good health.

This chain uses TRBV7-3 with TRBJ1-3; a weak D match, TRBD1 (6 bases). The V end lost 4 bases, the J end lost 8 bases, and 12 bases lay between the germline ends. There are 13 residues in the CDR3. CDR1 and CDR2 from the germline V gene are SGHTA and FQGTGA. The CDR3 DNA is TGTGCCAGCAGCTCTGGAGAGGGGGACACCATATATTTT. The encoded protein is CASSSGEGDTIYF.

The J gene is TRBJ2-5, the V gene TRBV6-5, with D unresolved. CDR1 is MNHEY, CDR2 SVGAGI, per germline. Trimming left V 5 bases short and J 5 bases short, with 6 bases between. CDR3 length equals 11 residues. CDR3 amino acids: CASSEWETQYF. The CDR3 coding sequence is TGTGCCAGCAGTGAGTGGGAGACCCAGTACTTC.

The V and J genes are TRBV28 and TRBJ1-1; 8 bases are a match to TRBD1. CDR3 length: 16 residues. Germline V CDR1 and CDR2: MDHEN, SYDVKM. The J segment lost 0 bases and the V segment lost 5 bases, leaving 8 bases of the junction unmatched. Written as DNA, the CDR3 is TGTGCCAGCAGTGGACTCCGACAGGGGATGAACACTGAAGCTTTCTTT. This encodes CASSGLRQGMNTEAFF.

The chain has TRBV28 and TRBJ1-4; D perhaps matches TRBD1 (6 bases). The length of the CDR3 is 14 residues. Trimming left V 8 bases short and J 12 bases short, with 22 bases between. In germline, CDR1 is MDHEN, CDR2 SYDVKM. The CDR3 DNA follows: TGTGCCAGCCTTGACAGCCTAGGGGGTATAGAACTGTTTTTT. Protein: CASLDSLGGIELFF.

The chain has TRBV30 and TRBJ2-7; D is perhaps TRBD2 (6 bases). V was shortened by 2 bases and J by 7 bases, with 18 bases between the two germline ends. The CDR3 loop spans 14 amino acids. Germline V gene sequence: CDR1 GTSNPN, CDR2 SVGIG (reference sequence). This CDR3 is CAWSYRRDSLEQYF. In DNA, the CDR3 is TGTGCCTGGAGTTATAGACGGGACTCTTTAGAGCAGTACTTC.

This clone was recorded only once. The rearrangement joins TRBV7-8 to TRBJ2-5; D uncertain. With 5 bases removed from V and 2 bases from J, the gap between germline ends came to 12 bases. The CDR3 runs 14 residues. The germline V gene encodes CDR1 SGHVS and CDR2 FQNEAQ. The CDR3 nucleotides read TGTGCCAGCAGCCCTCGGTCGGCACAAGAGACCCAGTACTTC. Translating gives CASSPRSAQETQYF.

V is TRBV6-5 and J is TRBJ1-6, with D perhaps TRBD1 (6 bases). Trimming took off 6 bases at V and 7 bases at J, with 16 bases between the two ends. The length of the CDR3 is 15 residues. In germline, CDR1 is MNHEY, CDR2 SVGAGI. The CDR3 loop reads CASRETRGANSPLHF. The CDR3 nucleotides are TGTGCCAGCAGAGAGACTCGGGGGGCGAATTCACCCCTCCACTTT.

The gene calls are TRBV18 and TRBJ2-2; TRBD2 agrees at 7 bases. The CDR3 has 14 amino acids. The germline V gene has CDR1 KGHSH and CDR2 LQKENI. V lost 6 bases and J lost 2; bases outside the gene matches: 3. The DNA for the CDR3 is TGTGCCAGCTCCACGGGGGGAAACACCGGGGAGCTGTTTTTT. Protein product: CASSTGGNTGELFF.

This clone was detected a few times. The chain has TRBV9 and TRBJ2-7, with 9 bases matching TRBD1. Germline values: CDR1 SGDLS, CDR2 YYNGEE. This CDR3 is 15 amino acids long. V shed 0 bases, J shed 4 bases, and the junction held 5 bases outside the gene matches. The CDR3 DNA reads as TGTGCCAGCAGCGTAGAGGGACAGGGTCAATACGAGCAGTACTTC. Its translation is CASSVEGQGQYEQYF.

V and J are TRBV19 and TRBJ2-7; TRBD2 agrees at 7 bases. The V gene's germline CDR1 is LNHDA and CDR2 SQIVND (reference sequence). The CDR3 loop spans 11 amino acids. V trimming: 10 bases; J trimming: 7 bases; junction bases outside the gene matches: 7. The CDR3 sequence: CATRTSQEQYF. The CDR3 DNA reads TGTGCCACCAGGACTAGTCAGGAGCAGTACTTC. Filled out from reference TRBV19 and TRBJ2-7, the complete variable domain reads DGGITQSPKYLFRKEGQNVTLSCEQNLNHDAMYWYRQDPGQGLRLIYYSQIVNDFQKGDIAEGYSVSREKKESFPLTVTSAQKNPTAFYLCATRTSQEQYFGPGTRLTVT.

This chain uses TRBV11-3 with TRBJ2-3, with 9 bases fitting TRBD2. Trimming at V came to 0 bases and at J to 5 bases, leaving 9 bases not matched to a gene. Germline V CDR1 and CDR2: SGHNT, YENEEA. The CDR3 has 17 amino acids. Here the CDR3 reads CASSLEVSSGMVDTQYF. The CDR3 nucleotides are TGTGCCAGCAGCTTAGAAGTGTCTAGCGGGATGGTAGATACGCAGTATTTT.

For the CDR3, the DNA is TGTGCCAGCAGTCCCGTCGCTGGAGGGGGGGAGCAGTACTTC. Encoded protein: CASSPVAGGGEQYF. V usage is TRBV27 and J usage is TRBJ2-7, with D perhaps matching TRBD1 or TRBD2 (6 bases each). CDR1 and CDR2 (germline): MNHEY, SMNVEV (reference sequence). This CDR3 spans 14 amino acids. The V gene lost 5 bases and the J gene lost 7 bases, with 18 bases spanning the gap.

The chain couples TRBV4-2 to TRBJ2-5, with 7 bases fitting TRBD1. The CDR3 sequence is 15 residues long. Trimming removed 1 base from V and 5 bases from J; junction bases left unmatched: 7. Germline loops: CDR1 LGHNA, CDR2 YNFKEQ. The CDR3 here is CASSQGQGSGETQYF. The CDR3 DNA reads as TGTGCCAGCAGCCAAGGACAGGGTTCTGGGGAGACCCAGTACTTC.

The chain joins TRBV6-1 to TRBJ1-2; D gene unclear. The CDR3 covers 13 residues. Trimming stripped 7 bases from V and 6 bases from J, with 15 bases between. Germline V gene lookup returns CDR1 MNHNS and CDR2 SASEGT. DNA of the CDR3: TGTGCCAGCAAGACGACTACAAAGGATGGCTACACCTTC. It codes for CASKTTTKDGYTF.

Remarks on this clone: In the same sample, other DNA sequences code for this CDR3. The chain has TRBV30 and TRBJ1-1; no clear D gene. Per the germline V gene, CDR1 is GTSNPN and CDR2 is SVGIG (reference sequence). The CDR3 extends over 11 amino acids. Trimming pared 0 bases from V and 6 bases from J, leaving 5 bases between. The CDR3 protein is CAWSVLSEAFF. In nucleotides, the CDR3 is TGTGCCTGGAGTGTACTATCTGAAGCTTTCTTT.

The sample holds a few counts of this clone. J is TRBJ2-5 and V is TRBV7-2; tentatively, D is TRBD1 (6 bases). The germline V gene has CDR1 SGHTA and CDR2 FQGNSA. V shed 4 bases and J shed 7 bases, with 16 bases lying between them. This CDR3 is built from 14 residues. The CDR3 reads CASSSNVQGVTQYF. The CDR3 DNA reads TGTGCCAGCAGCTCGAACGTACAGGGAGTGACCCAGTACTTC.

CDR3 bases: TGTGCCAGCTCAGACAGGATGAACACTGAAGCTTTCTTT. Protein sequence: CASSDRMNTEAFF. The chain has TRBV18 and TRBJ1-1; D possibly corresponds to TRBD1 (6 bases). The CDR3 consists of 13 residues. Germline V gives CDR1 KGHSH, CDR2 LQKENI. V gave up 5 bases and J gave up 0 bases, with 7 bases separating them.

This sequence joins TRBV5-4 and TRBJ2-2, with 11 bases matching TRBD2. CDR1 is SGHNT and CDR2 is YYREEE in the germline V gene (reference sequence). The trim removed 0 bases at V and 7 bases at J, leaving 5 bases unmatched. The CDR3 has 16 residues. The CDR3 spells CASSLALAGGGGELFF. CDR3 in DNA: TGTGCCAGCAGCTTGGCTCTAGCGGGAGGCGGCGGGGAGCTGTTTTTT.

The genes are TRBV6-5 and TRBJ2-7, with TRBD1 matching 7 bases. In germline, CDR1 is MNHEY, CDR2 SVGAGI. The V gene end was trimmed by 5 bases and the J gene end by 4 bases; junction bases not matched to a gene: 8. The CDR3 runs 14 residues. The CDR3 nucleotides are TGTGCCAGCAGTGACCGGACAGGAACGTACGAGCAGTACTTC. Its protein is CASSDRTGTYEQYF.

This chain uses TRBV19 with TRBJ1-3; no reliable D call. Per the germline V gene, CDR1 is LNHDA and CDR2 is SQIVND (reference sequence). This CDR3 is built from 13 residues. V was trimmed by 5 bases and J by 2 bases, leaving 7 bases between them. The CDR3 is CASSRETGNTIYF. The CDR3 DNA follows: TGTGCCAGTAGTCGGGAAACTGGAAACACCATATATTTT. Drawing the rest from reference TRBV19 and TRBJ1-3, the complete variable domain is DGGITQSPKYLFRKEGQNVTLSCEQNLNHDAMYWYRQDPGQGLRLIYYSQIVNDFQKGDIAEGYSVSREKKESFPLTVTSAQKNPTAFYLCASSRETGNTIYFGEGSWLTVV.

The chain joins TRBV29-1 to TRBJ1-1; weak D call: TRBD1 (5 bases). The CDR3 contains 13 residues. Germline CDR1 is SQVTM and CDR2 is ANQGSEA. Trimming took 4 bases from V and 4 from J, leaving 13 bases between them. CDR3 DNA: TGCAGCGTTGGGGGAGGGGTCGGCACTGAAGCTTTCTTT. Its protein product is CSVGGGVGTEAFF.

V and J are TRBV30 and TRBJ1-4; the D is unclear. From germline, CDR1 is GTSNPN and CDR2 SVGIG (reference sequence). With 2 bases removed from V and 5 bases from J, the gap between germline ends came to 3 bases. This CDR3 has 11 amino acids. The CDR3 region has the DNA TGTGCCTGGAGTTCCAATGAAAAACTGTTTTTT. This gives the protein CAWSSNEKLFF. The variable domain in full, with the rest retrieved from reference TRBV30 and TRBJ1-4, is SQTIHQWPATLVQPVGSPLSLECTVEGTSNPNLYWYRQAAGRGLQLLFYSVGIGQISSEVPQNLSASRPQDRQFILSSKKLLLSDSGFYLCAWSSNEKLFFGSGTQLSVL.

The CDR3 bases are TGTGCCAGTAGTATCGCAGGCTTTCAAGGGATGGAGACCCAGTACTTC. This gives the protein CASSIAGFQGMETQYF. The chain employs TRBV19 and TRBJ2-5; D is unresolved. The CDR3 is made up of 16 amino acids. Germline CDR1 and CDR2: LNHDA and SQIVND (reference sequence). V lost 3 bases to trimming and J lost 5 bases, with 19 bases between them.

This clone was recorded a few times. This chain uses TRBV18 with TRBJ1-4, with D maybe TRBD1 (6 bases). CDR3 length equals 14 residues. The V end was cut by 2 bases, the J end by 7 bases, with 11 bases between. Looked up from germline, CDR1 is KGHSH and CDR2 is LQKENI. The CDR3 nucleotides are TGTGCCAGCTCACCAATTTCAGGGGTTGAAAAACTGTTTTTT. This codes for CASSPISGVEKLFF. The variable domain in full, completed from reference TRBV18 and TRBJ1-4, reads NAGVMQNPRHLVRRRGQEARLRCSPMKGHSHVYWYRQLPEEGLKFMVYLQKENIIDESGMPKERFSAEFPKEGPSILRIQQVVRGDSAAYFCASSPISGVEKLFFGSGTQLSVL.

V and J are TRBV5-1 and TRBJ2-1; D remains ambiguous. With 7 bases removed from V and 5 bases from J, the gap between germline ends came to 13 bases. Germline V CDR1 and CDR2: SGHRS, YFSETQ. This CDR3 is 13 amino acids long. CDR3 region: CASRTTDNNEQFF. The CDR3 DNA follows: TGCGCCAGCCGCACGACGGATAACAATGAGCAGTTCTTC.

The chain recombines TRBV5-4 with TRBJ2-7; 7 nucleotides agree with TRBD1. Germline CDR1 SGHNT, CDR2 YYREEE (reference sequence). CDR3 length: 14 residues. The junction had 3 bases not matched to a gene; V was cut back by 0 bases and J by 3 bases. CDR3 in amino acids: CASSLEAGGYEQYF. The DNA for the CDR3 is TGTGCCAGCAGCTTGGAGGCAGGGGGCTACGAGCAGTACTTC.

The rearrangement links TRBV19 to TRBJ1-2; D call uncertain. The CDR3 length is 11 residues. V shed 5 bases and J shed 8 bases, with 9 bases lying between them. Germline V gives CDR1 LNHDA, CDR2 SQIVND (reference sequence). This CDR3 is CASSRGKGYTF. CDR3 in DNA: TGTGCCAGTAGTCGGGGTAAGGGCTACACCTTC.

In its sample, this clone is medium-sized. V gene TRBV9 combines with J gene TRBJ2-5; D might be TRBD1 or TRBD2, each matching 5 bases. Looked up from germline, CDR1 is SGDLS and CDR2 is YYNGEE. The CDR3 covers 14 residues. V was shortened by 2 bases and J by 4 bases, with 12 bases between the two germline ends. This CDR3 is CASSVGTSLETQYF. CDR3 nucleotides: TGTGCCAGCAGCGTGGGGACCAGCCTAGAGACCCAGTACTTC.

The CDR3 region has the DNA TGTGCCAGCAGCCCCAGTAGGCCCTACGAGCAGTACTTC. Amino acids: CASSPSRPYEQYF. The chain has TRBV11-2 and TRBJ2-7; D gene uncertain. The V gene's germline CDR1 is SGHAT and CDR2 FQNNGV. The CDR3 has 13 amino acids. Trimming took 5 bases from V and 2 from J, leaving 10 bases between them.

This chain uses TRBV7-3 with TRBJ1-1; tentatively, D is TRBD1 (6 bases). From germline, CDR1 is SGHTA and CDR2 FQGTGA. The CDR3 consists of 13 residues. Deletions cut 5 bases from V and 2 bases from J, with 9 bases between. The DNA of the CDR3 is TGTGCCAGCAGCAGGACAGTTAACACTGAAGCTTTCTTT. Translation: CASSRTVNTEAFF.